Shown below are 12 T cell receptor beta chains from a single sample sequenced in a study of cytomegalovirus exposure and HLA in healthy donors. The study ran its PCR with 60 Vbeta and 13 Jbeta primers. Produced via immunoSEQ multiplex PCR; TCRdb's table is partial and in-frame only. This listing includes some 89,000 clones. The sample comprised PBMCs. These receptor sequences come from a woman younger than 45 in good health and CMV-seronegative.

V usage is TRBV5-6 and J usage is TRBJ2-7, with D possibly being TRBD1 (7 bases). Trimming stripped 0 bases from V and 3 bases from J, with 10 bases between. The CDR3 totals 14 residues. In germline, CDR1 is SGHDT, CDR2 YYEEEE. The CDR3 DNA reads TGTGCCAGCAGCTTGGCAGGGGGGTTCTACGAGCAGTACTTC. The encoded protein is CASSLAGGFYEQYF.

The chain uses TRBV29-1 and TRBJ2-5, with TRBD2 as a possible D gene (5 bases). The V end lost 5 bases, the J end lost 7 bases, and 14 bases lay between the germline ends. The germline V gene encodes CDR1 SQVTM and CDR2 ANQGSEA. The CDR3 has 12 residues. CDR3 region: CSVYRGTGTQYF. The CDR3 DNA follows: TGCAGCGTTTATCGGGGTACGGGGACCCAGTACTTC.

This chain connects TRBV7-8 to TRBJ1-1; D is undetermined. Trimming took off 5 bases at V and 1 base at J, with 11 bases between the two ends. CDR3 size: 14 residues. Germline V lookup: CDR1 SGHVS, CDR2 FQNEAQ. In DNA form, the CDR3 reads TGTGCCAGCAGCCAGAGACGGGAGAACACTGAAGCTTTCTTT. Residues: CASSQRRENTEAFF.

This chain connects TRBV27 to TRBJ2-5; 7 positions match TRBD2. Germline V gene data show CDR1 as MNHEY and CDR2 as SMNVEV (reference sequence). The CDR3 is 15 amino acids. Trimming cost V 4 bases and J 1 base; bases outside gene matches: 6. The CDR3: CASSSLTSSQETQYF. The CDR3 region has the DNA TGTGCCAGCAGTTCCTTGACTAGCAGCCAAGAGACCCAGTACTTC.

V and J are TRBV28 and TRBJ1-5; D not resolved. Germline loops: CDR1 MDHEN, CDR2 SYDVKM. V was pared by 5 bases and J by 0 bases, with 8 bases between. This CDR3 spans 14 amino acids. The CDR3, as DNA: TGTGCCAGCAGTGCCCCCTATAGCAATCAGCCCCAGCATTTT. Amino acid sequence: CASSAPYSNQPQHF.

V and J are TRBV9 and TRBJ2-3; no clear D. This CDR3 has 12 residues. The ends were cut back, 3 bases at V and 4 bases at J, with 6 bases in the middle. CDR1 and CDR2 from the germline V gene are SGDLS and YYNGEE. CDR3 residues: CASSALADTQYF. CDR3 DNA sequence: TGTGCCAGCAGCGCCCTCGCAGATACGCAGTATTTT.

The genes are TRBV6-1 and TRBJ1-5; 9 bases are a match to TRBD1. The CDR3 is 14 amino acids. The V gene end was trimmed by 6 bases and the J gene end by 6 bases; junction bases not matched to a gene: 6. Germline V lookup: CDR1 MNHNS, CDR2 SASEGT. CDR3: CASSRGQGRQPQHF. DNA for the CDR3: TGTGCCAGCAGCCGGGGACAGGGACGTCAGCCCCAGCATTTT.

The CDR3 region is CASSSGIAGTGELFF. The CDR3 nucleotides read TGTGCCAGCAGTAGCGGGATCGCGGGGACCGGGGAGCTGTTTTTT. This chain connects TRBV27 to TRBJ2-2; 7 nucleotides align to TRBD2. V was clipped by 5 bases and J by 5 bases; unmatched bases: 8. This CDR3 has 15 residues. Germline CDR1 reads MNHEY; CDR2 reads SMNVEV (reference sequence).

V usage is TRBV30 and J usage is TRBJ1-5, with a tentative D call TRBD1 (6 bases). V was cut by 1 base and J by 2 bases, with 15 bases left in between. From germline, CDR1 is GTSNPN and CDR2 SVGIG (reference sequence). The CDR3 runs to 16 residues. The CDR3 spells CAWSESGAIRNQPQHF. In DNA, the CDR3 is TGTGCCTGGAGTGAGTCAGGGGCTATACGCAATCAGCCCCAGCATTTT.

The CDR3 loop reads CASSVPGLAVNTGELFF. CDR3 DNA: TGTGCCAGCAGTGTCCCGGGACTAGCGGTAAACACCGGGGAGCTGTTTTTT. The gene calls are TRBV2 and TRBJ2-2; 11 bases are a match to TRBD2. V lost 4 bases and J lost 2; bases outside the gene matches: 6. CDR1 and CDR2 from the germline V gene are SNHLY and FYNNEI. The CDR3 spans 17 residues. Variable domain in full (rest from reference TRBV2 and TRBJ2-2): EPEVTQTPSHQVTQMGQEVILRCVPISNHLYFYWYRQILGQKVEFLVSFYNNEISEKSEIFDDQFSVERPDGSNFTLKIRSTKLEDSAMYFCASSVPGLAVNTGELFFGEGSRLTVL.

This sequence joins TRBV29-1 and TRBJ1-3, with D unresolved. CDR1 is SQVTM, CDR2 ANQGSEA, per germline. The CDR3 totals 12 residues. The CDR3, as DNA: TGCAGTGTACTCTCCTTTGGAAACACCATATATTTT. Protein: CSVLSFGNTIYF.

The chain is built from TRBV7-8 and TRBJ2-1; D perhaps matches TRBD1 (6 bases). V lost 11 bases and J 3 bases, leaving 14 bases between the germline ends. The germline V gene encodes CDR1 SGHVS and CDR2 FQNEAQ. The CDR3 has 13 amino acids. DNA for the CDR3: TGTGCCTCCAAGGACAGAATCTACAATGAGCAGTTCTTC. Its translation: CASKDRIYNEQFF. Complete variable domain (other parts from reference TRBV7-8 and TRBJ2-1): GAGVSQSPRYKVAKRGQDVALRCDPISGHVSLFWYQQALGQGPEFLTYFQNEAQLDKSGLPSDRFFAERPEGSVSTLKIQRTQQEDSAVYLCASKDRIYNEQFFGPGTRLTVL.